This T cell receptor (beta chain) is from a study of T cell changes during pregnancy in multiple sclerosis. Trimming took off 0 bases at V and 7 bases at J, with 19 bases between the two ends. This CDR3 has 16 amino acids. Germline V gene sequence: CDR1 SGHAT, CDR2 FQNNGV. The assay was immunoSEQ multiplex PCR, and TCRdb's table has in-frame clones only and misses some. Among under 35,000 clones listed, nearly 90% were seen once. The sequence came from a female donor in good health, enrolled as a control in a pregnancy study. Sample: CD4+ T cells from peripheral blood mononuclear cells, taken in the third trimester of pregnancy. V usage is TRBV11-2 and J usage is TRBJ2-7, with TRBD2 as a possible D gene (6 bases). CDR3 in DNA: TGTGCCAGCAGCTTAGACGGGAACCGCGCCGGAGGGGAGCAGTACTTC. The encoded protein is CASSLDGNRAGGEQYF. Supplemented by reference TRBV11-2 and TRBJ2-7, the full variable domain reads EAGVAQSPRYKIIEKRQSVAFWCNPISGHATLYWYQQILGQGPKLLIQFQNNGVVDDSQLPKDRFSAERLKGVDSTLKIQPAKLEDSAVYLCASSLDGNRAGGEQYFGPGTRLTVT.